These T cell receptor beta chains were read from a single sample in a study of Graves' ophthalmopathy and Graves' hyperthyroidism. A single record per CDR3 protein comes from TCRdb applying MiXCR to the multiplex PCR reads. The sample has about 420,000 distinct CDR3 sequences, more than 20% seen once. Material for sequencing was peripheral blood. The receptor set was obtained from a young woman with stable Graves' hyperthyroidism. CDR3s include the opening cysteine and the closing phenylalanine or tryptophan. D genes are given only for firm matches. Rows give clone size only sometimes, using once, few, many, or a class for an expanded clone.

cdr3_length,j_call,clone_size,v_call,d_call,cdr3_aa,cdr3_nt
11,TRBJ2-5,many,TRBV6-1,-,CASSYPPTQYF,TGTGCCAGCAGTTACCCGCCGACCCAGTACTTC
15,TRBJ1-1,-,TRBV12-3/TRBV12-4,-,CASSLLGRMNTEAFF,TGTGCCAGCAGCCTCCTGGGACGGATGAACACTGAAGCTTTCTTT
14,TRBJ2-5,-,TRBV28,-,CASRPAAGRETQYF,TGTGCCAGCCGCCCGGCGGCGGGGAGGGAGACCCAGTACTTC
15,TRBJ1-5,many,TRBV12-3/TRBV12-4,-,CASRYGGYSNQPQHF,TGTGCCAGCAGATACGGGGGGTATAGCAATCAGCCCCAGCATTTT
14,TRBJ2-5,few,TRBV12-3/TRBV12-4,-,CASSFETAGETQYF,TGTGCCAGCAGTTTCGAAACCGCCGGGGAGACCCAGTACTTC
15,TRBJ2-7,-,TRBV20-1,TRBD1,CSARTGTALSYEQYF,TGCAGTGCTAGGACCGGGACAGCCCTATCCTACGAGCAGTACTTC
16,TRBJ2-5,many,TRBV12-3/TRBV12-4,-,CASSLEGSQSQETQYF,TGTGCCAGCAGTTTAGAAGGATCCCAGTCGCAAGAGACCCAGTACTTC
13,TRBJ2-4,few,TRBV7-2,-,CASSHDQKNIQYF,TGTGCCAGCAGCCATGACCAGAAAAACATTCAGTACTTC
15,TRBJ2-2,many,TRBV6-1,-,CASMGHPGQAGELFF,TGTGCCAGCATGGGACACCCCGGTCAGGCCGGGGAGCTGTTTTTT
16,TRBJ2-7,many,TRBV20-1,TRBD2,CSACGGTSGRTYEQYF,TGCAGTGCTTGCGGCGGGACTAGCGGGAGGACCTACGAGCAGTACTTC
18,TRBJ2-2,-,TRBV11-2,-,CASSSGSLGTQRTGELFF,TGTGCCAGCAGCTCAGGTTCCTTGGGCACCCAGAGGACCGGGGAGCTGTTTTTT
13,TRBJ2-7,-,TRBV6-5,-,CASSYGSVDEQYF,TGTGCCAGCAGTTACGGGTCGGTTGACGAGCAGTACTTC
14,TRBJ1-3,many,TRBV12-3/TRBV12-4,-,CASRDRDGRNTIYF,TGTGCCAGCAGGGATCGGGACGGGAGAAACACCATATATTTT
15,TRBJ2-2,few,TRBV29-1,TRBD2,CSAGGGGLGTGELFF,TGCAGCGCTGGGGGCGGGGGGCTCGGCACCGGGGAGCTGTTTTTT
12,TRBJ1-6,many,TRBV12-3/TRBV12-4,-,CASSLGPQPLHF,TGTGCCAGCAGTTTAGGTCCCCAACCCCTCCACTTT
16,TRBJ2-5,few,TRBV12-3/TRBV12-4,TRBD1,CASSRWDRGGQETQYF,TGTGCCAGCAGTCGCTGGGACAGAGGGGGCCAAGAGACCCAGTACTTC
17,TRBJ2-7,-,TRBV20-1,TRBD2,CSARSPMASGRDPEQYF,TGCAGTGCTAGATCCCCGATGGCTAGCGGGAGGGACCCCGAGCAGTACTTC
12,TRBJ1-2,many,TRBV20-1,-,CSARPGAGGYTF,TGCAGTGCTAGGCCGGGGGCGGGAGGCTACACCTTC
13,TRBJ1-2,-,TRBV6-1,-,CASSEISAWGYTF,TGTGCCAGCAGTGAAATTTCCGCCTGGGGCTACACCTTC
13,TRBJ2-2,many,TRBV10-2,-,CASRAENTGELFF,TGCGCCAGCCGGGCGGAGAACACCGGGGAGCTGTTTTTT
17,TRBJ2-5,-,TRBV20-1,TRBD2,CSADPGLAIRPVETQYF,TGCAGTGCTGACCCGGGACTAGCGATACGGCCCGTGGAGACCCAGTACTTC
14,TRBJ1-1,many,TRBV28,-,CASITTGMNTEAFF,TGTGCCAGCATCACGACAGGCATGAACACTGAAGCTTTCTTT
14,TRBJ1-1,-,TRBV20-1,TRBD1,CSAVQGASVTEAFF,TGCAGTGCAGTACAGGGGGCATCGGTCACTGAAGCTTTCTTT
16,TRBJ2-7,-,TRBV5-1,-,CASSYQGPQSSYEQYF,TGCGCCAGCAGCTACCAGGGGCCCCAGAGCTCCTACGAGCAGTACTTC
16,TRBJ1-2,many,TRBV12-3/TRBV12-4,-,CASSTDPRQATYGYTF,TGTGCCAGCAGCACCGACCCGCGACAGGCCACCTATGGCTACACCTTC
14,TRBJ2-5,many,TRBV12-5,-,CASGSGGPRETQYF,TGTGCTAGTGGTTCTGGAGGGCCGCGAGAGACCCAGTACTTC
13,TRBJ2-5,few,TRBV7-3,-,CASSLRVAETQYF,TGTGCCAGCAGCTTGAGGGTAGCGGAGACCCAGTACTTC